The clone carrying this T cell receptor beta chain has more than one count but fewer than ten. The table came from immunoSEQ multiplex PCR; TCRdb's copy has only in-frame clones and leaves some out. The top ten hold about 25% of the sample, which has approximately 26,000 clones, about 81% seen once. Trimming cost V 4 bases and J 2 bases, with 6 bases left between them. Germline V lookup: CDR1 LNHDA, CDR2 SQIVND (reference sequence). The CDR3 spans 13 residues. This record comes from a study of control samples from healthy donors and cancer patients. The receptor was isolated from a man aged 60 to 75 with colorectal cancer. Sample: PBMCs. The chain links TRBV19 to TRBJ1-3; D remains unclear. The CDR3 loop reads CASSTSAGNTIYF. CDR3 coding DNA: TGTGCCAGTAGTACCTCGGCTGGAAACACCATATATTTT. The full variable domain, completed using reference TRBV19 and TRBJ1-3, is DGGITQSPKYLFRKEGQNVTLSCEQNLNHDAMYWYRQDPGQGLRLIYYSQIVNDFQKGDIAEGYSVSREKKESFPLTVTSAQKNPTAFYLCASSTSAGNTIYFGEGSWLTVV.